The clone carrying this T cell receptor beta chain was observed a handful of times. Germline CDR1 is MGHDK and CDR2 is SYGVNS. V was shortened by 3 bases and J by 5 bases, with 17 bases between the two germline ends. CDR3 size: 15 residues. This entry belongs to a study of T cells in Graves' hyperthyroidism and ophthalmopathy. Amplification of TCR beta CDR3 regions used RNA as the template. A first-round RT-PCR of the TCR CDR3 used the HTBI primer set. TCRdb re-derived calls from the multiplex PCR reads in MiXCR, one entry per CDR3 protein. In the table there are over 500,000 distinct CDR3 sequences, 12% to 15% of which are singletons. PBMCs were obtained from over 8.5 ml fresh peripheral blood.

The genes are TRBV25-1 and TRBJ2-7; a weak D match, TRBD1 (6 bases). Sequencing used blood. This TCR was recovered from a woman between 40 and 50 years old with Graves' hyperthyroidism. The CDR3 protein is CASSESRGYWDEQYF. The DNA for the CDR3 is TGTGCCAGCAGTGAGTCCAGGGGCTACTGGGACGAGCAGTACTTC.